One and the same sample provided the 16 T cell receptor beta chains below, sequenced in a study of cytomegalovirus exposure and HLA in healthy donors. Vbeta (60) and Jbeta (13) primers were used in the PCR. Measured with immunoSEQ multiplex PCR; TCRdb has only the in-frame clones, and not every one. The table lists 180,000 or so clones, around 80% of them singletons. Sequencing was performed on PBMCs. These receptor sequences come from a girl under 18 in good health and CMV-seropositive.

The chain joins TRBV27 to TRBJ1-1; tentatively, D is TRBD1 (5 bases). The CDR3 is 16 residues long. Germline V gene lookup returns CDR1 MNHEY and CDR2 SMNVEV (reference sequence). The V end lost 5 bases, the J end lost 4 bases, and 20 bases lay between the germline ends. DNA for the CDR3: TGTGCCAGCAGTGGGTTGACGGGTTTGGGGGGCACTGAAGCTTTCTTT. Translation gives CASSGLTGLGGTEAFF.

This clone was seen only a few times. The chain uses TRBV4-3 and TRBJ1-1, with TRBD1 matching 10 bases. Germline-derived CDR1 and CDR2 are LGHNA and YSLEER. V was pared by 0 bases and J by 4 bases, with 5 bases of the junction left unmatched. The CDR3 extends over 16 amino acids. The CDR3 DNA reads TGCGCCAGCAGCCAAGATATAGGGGACAGGGGCACTGAAGCTTTCTTT. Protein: CASSQDIGDRGTEAFF.

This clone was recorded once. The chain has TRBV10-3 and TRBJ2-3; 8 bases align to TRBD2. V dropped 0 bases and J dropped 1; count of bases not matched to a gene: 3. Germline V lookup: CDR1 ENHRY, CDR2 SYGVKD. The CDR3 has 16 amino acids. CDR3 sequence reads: CAISESEGLGTDTQYF. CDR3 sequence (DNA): TGTGCCATCAGTGAGTCTGAGGGACTAGGCACAGATACGCAGTATTTT.

The CDR3 spells CASSLGRGTNEKLFF. The CDR3 DNA reads as TGTGCCAGCAGCTTAGGGCGAGGGACTAATGAAAAACTGTTTTTT. This chain links TRBV7-2 with TRBJ1-4; D ambiguous. V dropped 1 base and J dropped 2 bases, with 8 bases sitting between them. From germline, CDR1 is SGHTA and CDR2 FQGNSA. This CDR3 is 15 amino acids long.

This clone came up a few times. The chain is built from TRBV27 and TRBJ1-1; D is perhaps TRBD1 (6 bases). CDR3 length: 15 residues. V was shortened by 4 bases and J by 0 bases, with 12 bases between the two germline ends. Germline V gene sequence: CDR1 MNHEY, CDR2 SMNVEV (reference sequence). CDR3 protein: CASSWGTPMNTEAFF. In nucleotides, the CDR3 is TGTGCCAGCAGTTGGGGGACACCTATGAACACTGAAGCTTTCTTT.

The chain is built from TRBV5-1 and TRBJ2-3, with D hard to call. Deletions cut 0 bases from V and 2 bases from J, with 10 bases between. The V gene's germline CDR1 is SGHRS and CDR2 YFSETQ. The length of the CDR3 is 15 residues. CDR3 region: CASSLGLGYTDTQYF. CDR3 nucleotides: TGCGCCAGCAGCTTGGGCCTCGGGTACACAGATACGCAGTATTTT. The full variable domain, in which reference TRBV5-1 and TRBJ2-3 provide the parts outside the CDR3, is KAGVTQTPRYLIKTRGQQVTLSCSPISGHRSVSWYQQTPGQGLQFLFEYFSETQRNKGNFPGRFSGRQFSNSRSEMNVSTLELGDSALYLCASSLGLGYTDTQYFGPGTRLTVL.

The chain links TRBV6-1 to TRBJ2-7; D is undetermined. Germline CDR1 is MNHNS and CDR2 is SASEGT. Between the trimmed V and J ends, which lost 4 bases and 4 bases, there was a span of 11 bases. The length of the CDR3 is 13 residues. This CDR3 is CASSVHSLYEQYF. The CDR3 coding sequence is TGTGCCAGCAGTGTTCATAGCCTGTACGAGCAGTACTTC.

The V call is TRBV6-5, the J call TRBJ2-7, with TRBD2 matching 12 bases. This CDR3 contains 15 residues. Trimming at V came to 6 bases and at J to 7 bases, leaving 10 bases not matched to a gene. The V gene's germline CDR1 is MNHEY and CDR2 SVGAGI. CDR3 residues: CASRSLAGGLGEQYF. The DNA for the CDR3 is TGTGCCAGCAGGTCACTAGCGGGAGGCTTGGGGGAGCAGTACTTC.

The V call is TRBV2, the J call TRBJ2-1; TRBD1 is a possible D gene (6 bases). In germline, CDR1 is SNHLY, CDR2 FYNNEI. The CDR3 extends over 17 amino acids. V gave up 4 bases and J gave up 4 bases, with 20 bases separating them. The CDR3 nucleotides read TGTGCCAGCAGTGGCTTTGGACAGACGATTTTATACAATGAGCAGTTCTTC. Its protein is CASSGFGQTILYNEQFF. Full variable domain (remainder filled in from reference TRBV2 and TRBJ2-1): EPEVTQTPSHQVTQMGQEVILRCVPISNHLYFYWYRQILGQKVEFLVSFYNNEISEKSEIFDDQFSVERPDGSNFTLKIRSTKLEDSAMYFCASSGFGQTILYNEQFFGPGTRLTVL.

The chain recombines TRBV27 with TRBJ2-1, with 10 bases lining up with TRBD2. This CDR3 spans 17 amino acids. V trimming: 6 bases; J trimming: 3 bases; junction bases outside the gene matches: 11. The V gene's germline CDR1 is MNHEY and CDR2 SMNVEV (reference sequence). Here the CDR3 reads CASSQSTSGIVYNEQFF. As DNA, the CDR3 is TGTGCCAGCAGCCAGAGTACTAGCGGGATAGTCTACAATGAGCAGTTCTTC.

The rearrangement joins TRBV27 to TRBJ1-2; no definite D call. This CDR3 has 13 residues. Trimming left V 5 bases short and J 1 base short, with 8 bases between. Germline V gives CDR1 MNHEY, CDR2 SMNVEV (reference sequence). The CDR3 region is CASSPGLNYGYTF. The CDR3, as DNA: TGTGCCAGCAGTCCAGGACTTAACTATGGCTACACCTTC.

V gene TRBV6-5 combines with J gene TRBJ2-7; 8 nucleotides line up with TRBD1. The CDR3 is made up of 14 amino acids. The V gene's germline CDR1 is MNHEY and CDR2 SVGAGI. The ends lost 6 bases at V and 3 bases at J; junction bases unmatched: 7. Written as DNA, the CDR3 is TGTGCCAGCAGGCCTACAGGGGGAATCTACGAGCAGTACTTC. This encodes CASRPTGGIYEQYF.

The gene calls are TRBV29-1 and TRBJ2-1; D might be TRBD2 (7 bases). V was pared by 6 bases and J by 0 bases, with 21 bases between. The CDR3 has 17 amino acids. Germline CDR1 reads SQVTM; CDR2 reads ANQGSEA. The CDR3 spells CSVDGLVGGGSYNEQFF. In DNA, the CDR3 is TGCAGCGTCGACGGACTAGTGGGAGGGGGCTCCTACAATGAGCAGTTCTTC.

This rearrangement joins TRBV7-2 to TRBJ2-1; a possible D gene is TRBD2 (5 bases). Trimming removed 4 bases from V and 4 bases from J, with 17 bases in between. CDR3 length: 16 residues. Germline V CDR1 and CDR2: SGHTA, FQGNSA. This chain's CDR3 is CASSSLAGGKYNEQFF. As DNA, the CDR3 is TGTGCCAGCAGCTCCCTAGCTGGAGGAAAGTACAATGAGCAGTTCTTC.

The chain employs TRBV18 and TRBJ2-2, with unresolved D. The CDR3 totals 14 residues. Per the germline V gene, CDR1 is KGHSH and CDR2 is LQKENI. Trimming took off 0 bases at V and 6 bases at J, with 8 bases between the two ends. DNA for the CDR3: TGTGCCAGCTCACCACCTAGCCTCGCCGGGGAGCTGTTTTTT. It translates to CASSPPSLAGELFF.

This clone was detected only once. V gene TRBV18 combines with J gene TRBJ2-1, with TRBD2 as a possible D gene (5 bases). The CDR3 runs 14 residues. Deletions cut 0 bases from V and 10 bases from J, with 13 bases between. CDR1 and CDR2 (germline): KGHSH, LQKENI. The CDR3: CASSPPFRDAEQFF. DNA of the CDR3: TGTGCCAGCTCACCACCTTTCCGGGATGCAGAGCAGTTCTTC.